What follows are 20 T cell receptor beta chains derived from one specimen sequenced in a study of blood T cell repertoires in COVID-19. The data were produced by immunoSEQ multiplex PCR, yet TCRdb's version contains in-frame clones alone and is incomplete. Counted here are roughly 100,000 clones, 65% to 90% occurring once; the ten biggest clones make up about 15%. Material: peripheral blood. The receptor source for this set is a woman aged 80 or older with active or convalescent COVID-19.

The chain combines TRBV6-6 with TRBJ1-2; 7 nucleotides match TRBD1. Germline values: CDR1 MNHNY, CDR2 SVGAGI (reference sequence). Germline trimming cut 5 bases from V and 1 base from J; bases unmatched to any gene: 4. The CDR3 runs to 14 residues. CDR3 loop: CASSAGTVNYGYTF. CDR3 DNA sequence: TGTGCCAGCAGTGCCGGGACAGTTAACTATGGCTACACCTTC.

This chain uses TRBV7-2 with TRBJ1-1, with D unclear. The CDR3 is made up of 11 amino acids. The germline gives CDR1 SGHTA, CDR2 FQGNSA. The V and J ends lost 6 bases and 7 bases respectively, with 9 bases between them. CDR3 DNA: TGTGCCAGCAGTCGGTTTAATGAAGCTTTCTTT. Amino acids: CASSRFNEAFF.

The chain joins TRBV2 to TRBJ1-2; no firm D call. The germline CDR1 and CDR2 sequences are SNHLY and FYNNEI. Trimming removed 2 bases from V and 5 bases from J, with 9 bases in between. The CDR3 has 13 residues. CDR3 sequence reads: CASSESQSYGYTF. The DNA for the CDR3 is TGTGCCAGCAGTGAATCGCAGTCATATGGCTACACCTTC.

The rearrangement joins TRBV19 to TRBJ1-1, with unresolved D. V lost 4 bases, J lost 5 bases, and 11 bases lay in between. CDR1 LNHDA and CDR2 SQIVND come from the germline V gene (reference sequence). The CDR3 runs 13 residues. The CDR3 coding sequence is TGTGCCAGTAGTACCTACGGAGGAACTGAAGCTTTCTTT. It yields the protein CASSTYGGTEAFF. The full variable domain, with the rest looked up from reference TRBV19 and TRBJ1-1, is DGGITQSPKYLFRKEGQNVTLSCEQNLNHDAMYWYRQDPGQGLRLIYYSQIVNDFQKGDIAEGYSVSREKKESFPLTVTSAQKNPTAFYLCASSTYGGTEAFFGQGTRLTVV.

The V and J genes are TRBV30 and TRBJ2-3; maybe TRBD2 (6 bases). The V gene's germline CDR1 is GTSNPN and CDR2 SVGIG (reference sequence). V lost 1 base and J 0 bases, leaving 14 bases between the germline ends. CDR3 length: 16 amino acids. CDR3 sequence: CAWSEGGGYSTDTQYF. CDR3 nucleotides: TGTGCCTGGAGTGAAGGTGGGGGGTACAGCACAGATACGCAGTATTTT.

The chain combines TRBV6-5 with TRBJ2-1; D is uncertain. With 6 bases removed from V and 3 bases from J, the gap between germline ends came to 9 bases. CDR3 length: 13 amino acids. Germline lookup yields CDR1 MNHEY and CDR2 SVGAGI. The CDR3 region has the DNA TGTGCCAGCAGATTTGGGCTCTACAATGAGCAGTTCTTC. Residues: CASRFGLYNEQFF.

The V call is TRBV30, the J call TRBJ2-1; TRBD2 aligns across 12 bases. This CDR3 is 13 amino acids long. After removal of 5 bases from V and 7 bases from J, the junction contained 3 bases not matched to a gene. Germline assignment: CDR1 GTSNPN and CDR2 SVGIG (reference sequence). In nucleotides, the CDR3 is TGTGCCTGGTCTAGCGGGAGGGTAAATGAGCAGTTCTTC. As protein: CAWSSGRVNEQFF.

This chain uses TRBV11-1 with TRBJ2-1; tentative D call: TRBD1 (5 bases). Germline V gene lookup returns CDR1 SGHAT and CDR2 FQDESV (reference sequence). V was shortened by 5 bases and J by 11 bases, with 13 bases between the two germline ends. The CDR3 length is 12 residues. The CDR3 nucleotides read TGTGCCAGCAGCGGCCACAGGTTCCAGCAGTTCTTC. Its protein product is CASSGHRFQQFF.

The chain links TRBV5-8 to TRBJ1-2; D is unclear. Germline V gene lookup returns CDR1 SGHTS and CDR2 YDEGEE. This CDR3 region has 15 residues. V lost 1 base and J lost 5, with 15 bases in between. The DNA of the CDR3 is TGTGCCAGCAGCTTGTGGGCTCCCGGAGGGTATGGCTACACCTTC. Amino acids: CASSLWAPGGYGYTF.

The chain uses TRBV5-1 and TRBJ2-2, with TRBD2 matching over 11 bases. Germline V gene data show CDR1 as SGHRS and CDR2 as YFSETQ. The CDR3 has 17 residues. Trimming removed 4 bases from V and 3 bases from J; junction bases left unmatched: 8. DNA of the CDR3: TGCGCCAGCAGCCAAGGACTAGCGGGCCAATACACCGGGGAGCTGTTTTTT. This gives the protein CASSQGLAGQYTGELFF.

This clone has just a few counts. The chain uses TRBV9 and TRBJ2-3; D not certain. CDR3 length: 13 residues. Deletions cut 5 bases from V and 4 bases from J, with 11 bases between. Germline CDR1 SGDLS, CDR2 YYNGEE. CDR3 nucleotide sequence: TGTGCCAGCAGGACTTACACGGCAGATACGCAGTATTTT. Translating gives CASRTYTADTQYF.

The genes are TRBV2 and TRBJ1-1; D might be TRBD1 (5 bases). The germline V gene encodes CDR1 SNHLY and CDR2 FYNNEI. This CDR3 is 13 amino acids long. Between the trimmed V and J ends, which lost 2 bases and 4 bases, there was a span of 8 bases. CDR3 sequence (DNA): TGTGCCAGCAGTGAACAGGGTGGCACTGAAGCTTTCTTT. It codes for CASSEQGGTEAFF.

This clone has ten or more counts. The CDR3 spells CASSHPGALNTGELFF. The CDR3 nucleotides are TGCGCCAGCAGCCACCCAGGTGCCTTGAACACCGGGGAGCTGTTTTTT. The chain employs TRBV4-1 and TRBJ2-2; no firm D call. The CDR3 totals 16 residues. The germline V gene encodes CDR1 MGHRA and CDR2 YSYEKL. V lost 3 bases to trimming and J lost 1 base, with 12 bases between them.

The chain carries TRBV29-1 and TRBJ1-1, with TRBD1 as a possible D gene (5 bases). CDR1 SQVTM and CDR2 ANQGSEA come from the germline V gene. CDR3 length: 15 residues. Deletions cut 2 bases from V and 7 bases from J, with 20 bases between. Here the CDR3 DNA reads TGCAGCGTTGAATGGCAGGGTCTGGAGTTTAGTGAAGCTTTCTTT. Amino acid sequence: CSVEWQGLEFSEAFF.

This clone was seen a handful of times. CDR3 loop: CASSDPTGAGNTIYF. DNA of the CDR3: TGTGCCAGCAGTGACCCGACAGGGGCTGGAAACACCATATATTTT. The chain recombines TRBV2 with TRBJ1-3; 8 positions agree with TRBD1. The V and J ends lost 3 bases and 2 bases, in that order; junction bases with no gene match: 3. Germline V CDR1 and CDR2: SNHLY, FYNNEI. The CDR3 has 15 amino acids.

CDR3 loop: CASSLAGGAHNEQFF. The DNA of the CDR3 is TGTGCCAGCAGCTTAGCGGGGGGCGCCCACAATGAGCAGTTCTTC. This chain connects TRBV11-2 to TRBJ2-1; D possibly corresponds to TRBD2 (7 bases). V lost 1 base to trimming and J lost 5 bases, with 12 bases between them. Germline V gives CDR1 SGHAT, CDR2 FQNNGV. This CDR3 region has 15 residues.

The rearrangement links TRBV15 to TRBJ2-5; tentative D call: TRBD2 (5 bases). In germline, CDR1 is LNHNV, CDR2 YYDKDF (reference sequence). This CDR3 has 12 amino acids. V lost 6 bases to trimming and J lost 5 bases, with 10 bases between them. Written as DNA, the CDR3 is TGTGCCACCAGGGCGTCGGGGGAGACCCAGTACTTC. Encoded protein: CATRASGETQYF.

The rearrangement uses TRBV7-2 and TRBJ1-5; 8 bases match TRBD1. Germline loops: CDR1 SGHTA, CDR2 FQGNSA. This CDR3 is built from 14 residues. With 5 bases clipped from V and 6 bases from J, the junction kept 6 bases outside the gene matches. The CDR3 region has the DNA TGTGCCAGCAGCCTAGACAGGGGCGGTCAGCCCCAGCATTTT. It encodes CASSLDRGGQPQHF.

V and J are TRBV2 and TRBJ2-1, with 14 bases identical to TRBD2. CDR1 and CDR2 from the germline V gene are SNHLY and FYNNEI. The CDR3 covers 14 residues. Trimming took 7 bases from V and 13 from J; bases not matched to a gene: 9. Here the CDR3 DNA reads TGTGCCAGCATCCGCCCGGGACTAGCGGGAGCCCAGTTCTTC. It yields the protein CASIRPGLAGAQFF.

The chain has TRBV19 and TRBJ1-6, with TRBD1 matching over 8 bases. The junction had 12 bases not matched to a gene; V was cut back by 10 bases and J by 10 bases. The CDR3 spans 14 residues. Looked up from germline, CDR1 is LNHDA and CDR2 is SQIVND (reference sequence). The CDR3: CAKQRTGSGSPLHF. In nucleotides, the CDR3 is TGTGCCAAACAACGGACAGGGTCAGGGTCACCCCTCCACTTT.